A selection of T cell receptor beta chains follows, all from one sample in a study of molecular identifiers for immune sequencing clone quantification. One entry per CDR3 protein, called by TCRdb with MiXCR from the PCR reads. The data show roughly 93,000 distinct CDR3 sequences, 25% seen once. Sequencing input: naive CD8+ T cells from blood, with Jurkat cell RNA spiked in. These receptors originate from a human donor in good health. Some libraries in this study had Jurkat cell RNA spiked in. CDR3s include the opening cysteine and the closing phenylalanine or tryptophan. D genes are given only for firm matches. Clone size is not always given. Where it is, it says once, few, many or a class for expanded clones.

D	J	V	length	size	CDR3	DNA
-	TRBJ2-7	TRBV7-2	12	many	CASSQEGDEQYF	TGTGCCAGCAGCCAGGAAGGTGACGAGCAGTACTTC
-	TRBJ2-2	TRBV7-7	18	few	CASSLGIKTGPSTGELFF	TGTGCTAGCAGCTTAGGAATAAAGACAGGACCCTCGACCGGGGAGCTGTTTTTT
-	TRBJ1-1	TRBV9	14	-	CASSVGLPGTEAFF	TGTGCCAGCAGCGTAGGACTGCCAGGCACTGAAGCTTTCTTT
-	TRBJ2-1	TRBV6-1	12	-	CASSGAGGPQFF	TGTGCCAGCAGTGGAGCTGGCGGGCCCCAGTTCTTC
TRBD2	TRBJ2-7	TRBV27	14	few	CASSLHGLASEQYF	TGTGCCAGCAGTTTACACGGACTAGCTTCCGAGCAGTACTTC
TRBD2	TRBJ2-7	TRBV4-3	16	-	CAGSQDAGGPSYEQYF	TGCGCCGGCAGCCAAGATGCGGGAGGTCCTTCCTACGAGCAGTACTTC
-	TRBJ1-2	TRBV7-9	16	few	CASSTSGPQVNHGYTF	TGTGCCAGCAGCACGTCCGGACCGCAAGTTAACCATGGCTACACCTTC
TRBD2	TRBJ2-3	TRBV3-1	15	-	CASSQKGLREDTQYF	TGTGCCAGCAGCCAAAAGGGACTACGGGAAGATACGCAGTATTTT
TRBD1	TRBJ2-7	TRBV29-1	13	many	CSTRTGGENEQYF	TGCAGCACCCGGACAGGGGGCGAGAACGAGCAGTACTTC
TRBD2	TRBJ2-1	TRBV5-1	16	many	CASRLWTSGGHNEQFF	TGCGCCAGCAGATTATGGACTAGCGGGGGTCACAATGAGCAGTTCTTC
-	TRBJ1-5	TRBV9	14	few	CASSPHGDGQPQHF	TGTGCCAGCAGCCCCCATGGGGATGGTCAGCCCCAGCATTTT
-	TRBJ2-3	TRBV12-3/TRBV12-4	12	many	CASSFWTDTQYF	TGTGCCAGCAGTTTTTGGACAGATACGCAGTATTTT
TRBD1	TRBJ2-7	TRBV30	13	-	CARTGDRAYEQYF	TGTGCCCGGACTGGGGACAGAGCCTACGAGCAGTACTTC
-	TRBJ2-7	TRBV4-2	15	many	CASSQDDPSGDEQYF	TGTGCCAGCAGCCAAGATGACCCGTCCGGGGACGAGCAGTACTTC
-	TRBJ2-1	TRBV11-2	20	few	CASSLDPSSTGFAPYNEQFF	TGTGCCAGCAGCTTAGACCCCTCTTCAACAGGGTTTGCCCCCTACAATGAGCAGTTCTTC
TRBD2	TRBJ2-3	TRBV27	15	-	CASSSSGTNVNTQYF	TGTGCCAGCTCTAGCTCCGGGACTAACGTGAATACGCAGTATTTT